The T cell receptor (beta chain) described here comes from a study of control samples from healthy donors and cancer patients. Measured with immunoSEQ multiplex PCR; TCRdb has only the in-frame clones, and not every one. The sample holds 35,000 to 55,000 clones, under 95% seen once. The CDR3 is made up of 13 amino acids. Per germline, CDR1 MNHEY and CDR2 SVGAGI. V was cut by 5 bases and J by 1 base, with 8 bases left in between. The sample was PBMCs. The receptor comes from a woman aged 40 to 55 with head and neck cancer. The chain combines TRBV6-5 with TRBJ1-1; the D is unclear. This CDR3 reads CASSPSGNTEAFF. DNA for the CDR3: TGTGCCAGCAGTCCCTCAGGGAACACTGAAGCTTTCTTT.